This TCR beta chain was captured in a study of OX40 agonist ivuxolimab in advanced cancers. The assay was immunoSEQ multiplex PCR, and TCRdb's table has in-frame clones only and misses some. The profile shows about 17,000 clones, around 83% of them singletons. The CDR3 totals 14 residues. Per the germline V gene, CDR1 is MNHEY and CDR2 is SMNVEV (reference sequence). With 4 bases removed from V and 8 bases from J, the gap between germline ends came to 17 bases. The source of this sequence is an adult with an advanced solid tumor such as melanoma, head and neck, liver or kidney cancer. Here the sequenced sample was CD4+ or CD8+ T cells sorted from blood, taken in a trial of the OX40 agonist ivuxolimab. V gene TRBV27 combines with J gene TRBJ1-1; D uncertain. CDR3 sequence: CASSSYPRASEAFF. CDR3 DNA: TGTGCCAGCAGTTCGTACCCTCGGGCAAGCGAAGCTTTCTTT.